This T cell receptor (beta chain) derives from a study of blood T cell repertoires in COVID-19. Study-wide context: Material from acute and convalescent COVID-19 was sourced from the United States, Italy and Spain. PBMCs, B-cell-depleted T cells, or T cells provided the cDNA or gDNA that made up the material.

Deletions cut 3 bases from V and 4 bases from J, with 12 bases between. The CDR3 consists of 14 residues. Germline CDR1 and CDR2: MDHEN and SYDVKM. Authors' processing steps: Nucleated cell counts were estimated from reference gene primer amplification. Assay: immunoSEQ multiplex PCR; the TCRdb copy retains only in-frame clones and omits some. V, J and clone size are taken as reported in that table, and D and trimming were inferred from the DNA itself. The table has around 130,000 clones, around 77% seen once. This receptor was identified in a man between 60 and 75 years old with active or convalescent COVID-19. The chain joins TRBV28 to TRBJ1-2, with TRBD1 as a possible D gene (6 bases). Sequencing was done on a sample of peripheral blood. CDR3 DNA sequence: TGTGCCAGCAGTTTGGGGCAGGGGATCTATGGCTACACCTTC. Translating it yields CASSLGQGIYGYTF.